The 5 T cell receptor beta chains given below trace back to one sample, sequenced in a study of beta chain features in type 1 diabetes. Every isolated RNA sample was fully reverse transcribed, so sequencing captured expressed TCRB transcripts. TCRdb's copy holds only in-frame clones and misses some; the assay was immunoSEQ multiplex PCR. Of a few hundred thousand clones listed, around a fifth are singletons. The sequenced material came from naive CD4+ T cells from blood. Receptors were obtained from a woman between 18 and 29 years old in good health.

In its sample, this clone was seen a few times. The rearrangement joins TRBV9 to TRBJ1-2; 10 nucleotides agree with TRBD1. Trimming removed 3 bases from V and 7 bases from J; junction bases left unmatched: 6. This CDR3 is built from 14 residues. Germline V gene lookup returns CDR1 SGDLS and CDR2 YYNGEE. The CDR3 sequence: CASSAGTGDLGYTF. The CDR3, as DNA: TGTGCCAGCAGCGCCGGGACAGGGGATCTTGGCTACACCTTC.

This clone was seen a few times. CDR3 DNA: TGTGCCAGCAGCTTTCCTCCCGGGACATCACTTCCTAGCACAGATACGCAGTATTTT. This sequence encodes CASSFPPGTSLPSTDTQYF. The chain is built from TRBV7-9 and TRBJ2-3; D might be TRBD1 (6 bases). Germline assignment: CDR1 SEHNR and CDR2 FQNEAQ (reference sequence). This CDR3 region has 19 residues. The V end was cut by 3 bases, the J end by 0 bases, with 22 bases between.

This chain joins TRBV4-1 and TRBJ2-4, with D perhaps matching TRBD2 (5 bases). Germline CDR1 and CDR2: MGHRA and YSYEKL. Trimming removed 3 bases from V and 5 bases from J, with 20 bases in between. The CDR3 is 17 amino acids. CDR3 coding DNA: TGCGCCAGCAGCCAGGATCTCCTAGCCAACGCCCAAAACATTCAGTACTTC. Protein: CASSQDLLANAQNIQYF.

There are a few counts of this clone. This rearrangement joins TRBV11-2 to TRBJ2-3, with 11 bases lining up with TRBD2. The CDR3 covers 15 residues. Per the germline V gene, CDR1 is SGHAT and CDR2 is FQNNGV. Unmatched junction bases numbered 4, after V lost 5 bases and J lost 3 bases. CDR3 sequence reads: CASSPIAGGTDTQYF. Written as DNA, the CDR3 is TGTGCCAGCAGCCCAATAGCGGGAGGGACAGATACGCAGTATTTT.

The rearrangement joins TRBV5-1 to TRBJ2-3; TRBD2 is a possible D gene (6 bases). V shed 0 bases and J shed 3 bases, with 11 bases lying between them. CDR1 is SGHRS, CDR2 YFSETQ, per germline. This CDR3 comprises 15 residues. CDR3 region: CASSLASAVTDTQYF. The CDR3 DNA sequence: TGCGCCAGCAGCTTGGCTAGCGCGGTAACAGATACGCAGTATTTT.